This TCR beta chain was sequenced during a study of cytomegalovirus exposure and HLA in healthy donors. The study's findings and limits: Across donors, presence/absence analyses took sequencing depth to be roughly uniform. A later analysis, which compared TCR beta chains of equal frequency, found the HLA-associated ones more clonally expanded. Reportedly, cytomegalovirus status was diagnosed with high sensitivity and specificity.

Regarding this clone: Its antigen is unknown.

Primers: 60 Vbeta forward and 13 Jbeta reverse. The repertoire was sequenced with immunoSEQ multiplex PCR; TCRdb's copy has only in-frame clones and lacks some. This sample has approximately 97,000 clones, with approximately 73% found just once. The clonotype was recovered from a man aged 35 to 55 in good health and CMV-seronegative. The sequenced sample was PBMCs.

CDR3: CASSAGLAGGTDTQYF. Written as DNA, the CDR3 is TGTGCCAGCAGTGCCGGACTAGCGGGGGGCACAGATACGCAGTATTTT. The V gene is TRBV6-4, the J gene TRBJ2-3, with 13 bases lining up with TRBD2. Trimming at V came to 4 bases and at J to 1 base, leaving 2 bases not matched to a gene. Germline CDR1 reads MRHNA; CDR2 reads SNTAGT. The CDR3 is 16 amino acids.